The 19 T cell receptor beta chains in this list originate from one sample, sequenced in a study of T cell responses to AZD1222 COVID-19 vaccine. Profiling relied on immunoSEQ multiplex PCR, and the TCRdb table lists in-frame clones only, not all of them. The sample carries approximately 110,000 clones, about 91% recorded once. The sequenced sample was peripheral blood, obtained 28 days after the second AZD1222 dose. These receptor sequences come from an adult who received the AZD1222 COVID-19 vaccine.

The V and J genes are TRBV5-1 and TRBJ2-1; maybe TRBD2 (6 bases). The CDR3 has 14 residues. The germline CDR1 and CDR2 sequences are SGHRS and YFSETQ. V shed 3 bases and J shed 2 bases, with 9 bases lying between them. CDR3 in amino acids: CASSWGEAYNEQFF. The DNA for the CDR3 is TGCGCCAGCAGCTGGGGGGAAGCCTACAATGAGCAGTTCTTC. Drawing the rest from reference TRBV5-1 and TRBJ2-1, the complete variable domain is KAGVTQTPRYLIKTRGQQVTLSCSPISGHRSVSWYQQTPGQGLQFLFEYFSETQRNKGNFPGRFSGRQFSNSRSEMNVSTLELGDSALYLCASSWGEAYNEQFFGPGTRLTVL.

The CDR3: CASSPPNSEREQYF. The CDR3, as DNA: TGTGCCAGCTCACCACCGAACTCAGAAAGGGAGCAGTACTTC. This rearrangement joins TRBV18 to TRBJ2-7; D call uncertain. Trimming shortened V by 0 bases and J by 7 bases, and 13 bases separated the two germline ends. Per germline, CDR1 KGHSH and CDR2 LQKENI. The CDR3 runs to 14 residues. The full variable domain, its missing parts supplied by reference TRBV18 and TRBJ2-7, is NAGVMQNPRHLVRRRGQEARLRCSPMKGHSHVYWYRQLPEEGLKFMVYLQKENIIDESGMPKERFSAEFPKEGPSILRIQQVVRGDSAAYFCASSPPNSEREQYFGPGTRLTVT.

This chain connects TRBV4-3 to TRBJ1-6, with TRBD1 identical over 8 bases. The CDR3 totals 16 residues. Germline V CDR1 and CDR2: LGHNA, YSLEER. V was clipped by 0 bases and J by 9 bases; unmatched bases: 7. CDR3: CASSQDPQDRASPLHF. As DNA, the CDR3 is TGCGCCAGCAGCCAAGATCCCCAGGACAGGGCTTCACCCCTCCACTTT.

In this sample, this clone turned up once. The chain employs TRBV18 and TRBJ2-6; the D gene could be TRBD1 or TRBD2 (5 bases each). The germline gives CDR1 KGHSH, CDR2 LQKENI. CDR3 length: 17 residues. V lost 2 bases to trimming and J lost 0 bases, with 11 bases between them. The DNA for the CDR3 is TGTGCCAGCTCACCAAGGCAGGGAGTCTCTGGGGCCAACGTCCTGACTTTC. Its protein product is CASSPRQGVSGANVLTF.

The chain recombines TRBV5-1 with TRBJ1-2; 9 nucleotides line up with TRBD1. The CDR3 is 15 residues long. Per germline, CDR1 SGHRS and CDR2 YFSETQ. With V trimmed by 0 bases and J by 7 bases, 7 bases remained unmatched. The CDR3 DNA reads as TGCGCCAGCAGCTTGGGTGGACAGGGGTTTCGTGGCTACACCTTC. Its translation: CASSLGGQGFRGYTF.

The rearrangement links TRBV11-2 to TRBJ1-2; no clear D. Trimming took 3 bases from V and 8 from J, leaving 13 bases between them. The CDR3 runs to 13 residues. Germline CDR1 SGHAT, CDR2 FQNNGV. CDR3 in DNA: TGTGCCAGCAGCTTTGAAGGTCTTGGGGGCTACACCTTC. It codes for CASSFEGLGGYTF.

The chain joins TRBV2 to TRBJ2-6, with D unresolved. The CDR3 is made up of 15 amino acids. V was trimmed by 5 bases and J by 4 bases, leaving 12 bases between them. Germline assignment: CDR1 SNHLY and CDR2 FYNNEI. The CDR3 bases are TGTGCCAGCAGTAGGACGGCCCTGGGGGCCAACGTCCTGACTTTC. It translates to CASSRTALGANVLTF.

The chain recombines TRBV18 with TRBJ1-3; D uncertain. CDR1 and CDR2 (germline): KGHSH, LQKENI. V was pared by 2 bases and J by 0 bases, with 11 bases between. The CDR3 extends over 16 amino acids. CDR3: CASSPNLVDSGNTIYF. CDR3 DNA sequence: TGTGCCAGCTCACCAAACCTCGTAGACTCTGGAAACACCATATATTTT.

The chain links TRBV7-2 to TRBJ1-1, with D unresolved. V was clipped by 5 bases and J by 0 bases, with 10 bases between them. The CDR3 consists of 14 residues. Germline V CDR1 and CDR2: SGHTA, FQGNSA. CDR3 residues: CASSPWTVNTEAFF. CDR3 nucleotides: TGTGCCAGCAGCCCTTGGACGGTGAACACTGAAGCTTTCTTT.

V gene TRBV5-1 combines with J gene TRBJ2-5, with D unresolved. Germline V gene lookup returns CDR1 SGHRS and CDR2 YFSETQ. The ends were cut back, 4 bases at V and 1 base at J, with 2 bases in the middle. This CDR3 has 11 amino acids. CDR3 amino acids: CASSVQETQYF. The CDR3 DNA reads as TGCGCCAGCAGCGTCCAAGAGACCCAGTACTTC.

The CDR3: CASSQAYHNEQFF. DNA of the CDR3: TGTGCCAGCAGCCAAGCCTACCACAATGAGCAGTTCTTC. The chain has TRBV3-1 (or the pseudogene TRBV3-2) and TRBJ2-1; D is unresolved. Trimming shortened V by 1 base and J by 5 bases, and 6 bases separated the two germline ends. Germline values: CDR1 LGHDT, CDR2 YNNKEL (reference sequence). The CDR3 is made up of 13 amino acids.

The rearrangement links TRBV6-2 or TRBV6-3 to TRBJ2-2; TRBD2 aligns across 10 bases. This CDR3 spans 18 amino acids. V gave up 6 bases and J gave up 1 base; unmatched junction bases: 11. Looked up from germline, CDR1 is MNHEY and CDR2 is SVGEGT. The CDR3 nucleotides read TGTGCCAGCAGCCCTAGGAGCGGGGGGGCCCAGAACACCGGGGAGCTGTTTTTT. Translation gives CASSPRSGGAQNTGELFF.

The chain joins TRBV18 to TRBJ1-1; unclear D gene. Trimming shortened V by 4 bases and J by 6 bases, and 12 bases separated the two germline ends. The length of the CDR3 is 13 residues. In germline, CDR1 is KGHSH, CDR2 LQKENI. CDR3 protein: CASSRGLEAEAFF. The CDR3 nucleotides read TGTGCCAGCTCACGCGGCCTGGAGGCTGAAGCTTTCTTT.

This clone was picked up one time. The chain carries TRBV7-6 and TRBJ1-1, with D possibly matching TRBD1 (6 bases). From germline, CDR1 is SGHVS and CDR2 FNYEAQ. The CDR3 has 14 amino acids. V shed 2 bases and J shed 2 bases, with 9 bases lying between them. The CDR3 loop reads CASSLSDSNTEAFF. As DNA, the CDR3 is TGTGCCAGCAGCTTATCGGACAGCAACACTGAAGCTTTCTTT. Complete variable domain (other parts from reference TRBV7-6 and TRBJ1-1): GAGVSQSPRYKVTKRGQDVALRCDPISGHVSLYWYRQALGQGPEFLTYFNYEAQQDKSGLPNDRFSAERPEGSISTLTIQRTEQRDSAMYRCASSLSDSNTEAFFGQGTRLTVV.

CDR3 region: CASSLADYYGQNTEAFF. As DNA, the CDR3 is TGTGCCAGCAGCTTGGCCGACTATTATGGACAGAACACTGAAGCTTTCTTT. V is TRBV5-4 and J is TRBJ1-1, with D perhaps matching TRBD1 (5 bases). Trimming took off 0 bases at V and 1 base at J, with 16 bases between the two ends. In germline, CDR1 is SGHNT, CDR2 YYREEE (reference sequence). CDR3 length: 17 residues.

This clone appeared a few times. The chain joins TRBV2 to TRBJ2-1; TRBD2 might be the D (6 bases). CDR1 SNHLY and CDR2 FYNNEI come from the germline V gene. Trimming left V 3 bases short and J 10 bases short, with 10 bases between. CDR3 length equals 12 residues. CDR3 loop: CASSDGLAEQFF. DNA for the CDR3: TGTGCCAGCAGTGACGGGCTAGCGGAGCAGTTCTTC.

V is TRBV28 and J is TRBJ1-5; TRBD1 might be the D (5 bases). Germline CDR1 is MDHEN and CDR2 is SYDVKM. Trimming left V 6 bases short and J 5 bases short, with 20 bases between. CDR3 size: 16 residues. For the CDR3, the DNA is TGTGCCAGCAGCACCCCCAGGGACGGAGTTTATCAGCCCCAGCATTTT. This encodes CASSTPRDGVYQPQHF.

The V call is TRBV3-1 (or the pseudogene TRBV3-2), the J call TRBJ1-4; 8 positions agree with TRBD1. Looked up from germline, CDR1 is LGHDT and CDR2 is YNNKEL (reference sequence). The length of the CDR3 is 16 residues. Germline trimming cut 3 bases from V and 8 bases from J; bases unmatched to any gene: 11. The CDR3 spells CASSQGTQGAQEKLFF. The CDR3 DNA follows: TGTGCCAGCAGCCAGGGGACGCAGGGGGCCCAGGAAAAACTGTTTTTT.

The chain combines TRBV28 with TRBJ1-2; no definite D call. Germline lookup yields CDR1 MDHEN and CDR2 SYDVKM. The germline V and J ends were trimmed by 4 bases and 3 bases, with 6 bases remaining between them. The CDR3 extends over 12 amino acids. The CDR3 DNA reads TGTGCCAGCAGTTCAACGGACTATGGCTACACCTTC. Protein sequence: CASSSTDYGYTF.